This is a list of T cell receptor beta chains from one sample in a study of cytomegalovirus exposure and HLA in healthy donors. TCRdb keeps only in-frame clones here, not all; method: immunoSEQ multiplex PCR. Of about 150,000 clones in the sample, 76% are singletons; the top ten hold 1.5% to 2%. The sample consisted of PBMCs. The source is a woman aged 40 to 50 in good health and CMV-seronegative. CDR3s include the opening cysteine and the closing phenylalanine or tryptophan. D genes are given only for firm matches. Some rows mark clone size as missing; the rest say once, few, many or name a class of expanded clone.

.	TRBV4-2	TRBJ2-1	.	TGTGCCAGCAGCCAAGTTCAATATGAGCAGTTCTTC	CASSQVQYEQFF
.	TRBV27	TRBJ2-6	.	TGTGCCAGCAGTTTACGTGGGACATCGAGCTCTGGGGCCAACGTCCTGACTTTC	CASSLRGTSSSGANVLTF
once	TRBV19	TRBJ1-1	TRBD1	TGTGCCAGTAAGGGCGCAGGACAGGGGGAGGACACTGAAGCTTTCTTT	CASKGAGQGEDTEAFF
.	TRBV28	TRBJ1-5	.	TGTGCCAGCAGTCCCCCCCAGTTGCCCCAGCATTTT	CASSPPQLPQHF
.	TRBV7-9	TRBJ2-2	.	TGTGCCAGCACCGTCATAGCAGGGGAGCTGTTTTTT	CASTVIAGELFF
.	TRBV9	TRBJ1-3	.	TGTGCCAGCAGCGCCCCCAGGCTAAACACCATATATTTT	CASSAPRLNTIYF
once	TRBV6-6	TRBJ2-2	TRBD2	TGTGCCAGCAGTTACTCGTATAGCGGGAGTGCCGGGGAACTGTTTTTT	CASSYSYSGSAGELFF
.	TRBV28	TRBJ2-1	TRBD1	TGTGCCAGCAGTTTTGGACGGGGACAGGGGTACAATGAGCAGTTCTTC	CASSFGRGQGYNEQFF
.	TRBV14	TRBJ2-1	.	.	CASSQSVGRGAFF
few	TRBV6-5	TRBJ1-2	TRBD1	TGTGCCAGCAGTTACTCAACAGGGGACCCCTATGGCTACACCTTC	CASSYSTGDPYGYTF
few	TRBV10-3	TRBJ2-1	.	TGTGCCATCAGCAATTTCACCTACAATGAGCAGTTCTTC	CAISNFTYNEQFF
.	TRBV5-1	TRBJ1-1	TRBD1	TGCGCCAGCAGCTTGGAGTTTACAGGGGTCACTGAAGCTTTCTTT	CASSLEFTGVTEAFF
few	TRBV6-1	TRBJ1-6	.	TGTGCCAGCAGTGATCCCCCAGGGCCGAATTCACCCCTCCACTTT	CASSDPPGPNSPLHF
.	TRBV19	TRBJ2-7	TRBD2	TGTGCCAGTAGTATGTCCGGGACTAGCGGGAGAGACGAGCAGTACTTC	CASSMSGTSGRDEQYF
.	TRBV2	TRBJ2-3	.	TGTGCCAGCAGTGATAGGAGAGTTGCCACAGATACGCAGTATTTT	CASSDRRVATDTQYF
.	TRBV13	TRBJ2-7	TRBD2	TGTGCCAGCAGCTTAGCGTCTGCTTTGGCTAGCGGGAGATACGAGCAGTACTTC	CASSLASALASGRYEQYF
.	TRBV6-5	TRBJ1-1	.	TGTGCCAGCAGTGAAGTAGGGGGTAAGGCTTTCTTT	CASSEVGGKAFF
.	TRBV2	TRBJ1-2	.	TGTGCCAGCAGCATCCAGCAGGGTTTTATAGACTATGGCTACACCTTC	CASSIQQGFIDYGYTF
once	TRBV5-4	TRBJ1-1	.	TGTGCCAGCAGCTTTCAGGTCCAGAACACCGAAGCTTTCTTT	CASSFQVQNTEAFF
.	TRBV4-1	TRBJ2-1	TRBD2	TGCGCCAGCAGCCTTCTTATTACGCTAGCGGGCTACAATGAGCAGTTCTTC	CASSLLITLAGYNEQFF
.	TRBV5-1	TRBJ2-7	TRBD2	TGCGCCAGCAGCTTGGCCCGTGGCGGGAGTGTGACCTACGAGCAGTACTTC	CASSLARGGSVTYEQYF
.	TRBV5-1	TRBJ2-1	TRBD2	TGCGCCAGCAGCTCACATCGGGGCGGGAGGGCCACTGAGCAGTTCTTC	CASSSHRGGRATEQFF
.	TRBV6-1	TRBJ1-5	TRBD1	TGTGCCAGCAGTGACTTGGGACAGGGAATATCTCAGCCCCAGCATTTT	CASSDLGQGISQPQHF
.	TRBV10-3	TRBJ1-1	TRBD1	TGTGCCATCAGTGAGTCCAACCCGGGACAGGGGTGGACTGAAGCTTTCTTT	CAISESNPGQGWTEAFF
.	TRBV19	TRBJ2-3	.	TGTGCCAGTAGTAGGTCAACTGTCACAGATACGCAGTATTTT	CASSRSTVTDTQYF
.	TRBV7-9	TRBJ2-1	TRBD1	TGTGCCAGCAGCTTAGGTGAGGGGACAGGGTGGCATGAGCAGTTCTTC	CASSLGEGTGWHEQFF
once	TRBV5-1	TRBJ1-2	TRBD1	TGCGCCAGCAGCTTGCCCCCACAGGACAGGGGCCTCTCTCGATATGGCTACACCTTC	CASSLPPQDRGLSRYGYTF
.	TRBV5-6	TRBJ2-7	.	TGTGCCAGCAGCTTGGGACAGGCGATCTCCTACGAGCAGTACTTC	CASSLGQAISYEQYF
few	TRBV6-1	TRBJ1-5	.	TGTGCCAGCAGAGAGGGCCTTGGTGGGCCCCAGCATTTT	CASREGLGGPQHF